What follows is one T cell receptor beta chain and its context. Antigen unknown. The source of the sample is a study of T cells expressing NK-cell markers. Study summary: TCR beta repertoires came from sorted CD3+CD56+NKG2C+, CD3+CD56+NKG2C- and CD3+CD56-NKG2C+ T cells. In the group of eight sequenced donors, seven were HCMV-seropositive and one was seronegative.

Germline CDR1 is LGHNA and CDR2 is YNFKEQ. The CDR3 totals 16 residues. Study-wide results and limits: In a handful of donors, dominant clonotypes made up about 28.3-60.1% of CD3+CD56-NKG2C+ cells.

Each CDR3 protein gets one entry in TCRdb, which reprocessed the 5' RACE reads and gives no DNA. The listing records 350,000 to 450,000 distinct CDR3 sequences. The receptor's source is a man aged 18 to 69 in good health. The J gene is TRBJ2-4, the V gene TRBV4-2; TCRdb calls TRBD2, which cannot be checked without DNA. Input material: blood T cells: a sorted CD56 or NKG2C T cell subset, CD4+ or CD8+ T cells, or bulk PBMC T cells (not recorded which). The CDR3 region is CASSQVAGQVKNIQYF.